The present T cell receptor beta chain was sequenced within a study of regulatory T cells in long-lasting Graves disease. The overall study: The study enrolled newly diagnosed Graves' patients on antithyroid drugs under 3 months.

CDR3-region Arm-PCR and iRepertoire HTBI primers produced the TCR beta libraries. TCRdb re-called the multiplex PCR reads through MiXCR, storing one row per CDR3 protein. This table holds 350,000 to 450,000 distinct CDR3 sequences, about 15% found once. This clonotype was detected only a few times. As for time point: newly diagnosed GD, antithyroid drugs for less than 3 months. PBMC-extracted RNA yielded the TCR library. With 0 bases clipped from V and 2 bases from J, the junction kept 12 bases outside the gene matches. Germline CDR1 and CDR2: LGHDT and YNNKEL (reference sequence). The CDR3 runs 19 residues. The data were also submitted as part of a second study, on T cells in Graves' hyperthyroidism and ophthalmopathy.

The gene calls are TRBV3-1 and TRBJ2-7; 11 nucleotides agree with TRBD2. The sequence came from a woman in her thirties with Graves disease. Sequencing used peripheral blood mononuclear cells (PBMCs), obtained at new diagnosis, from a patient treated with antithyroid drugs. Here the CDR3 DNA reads TGTGCCAGCAGCCAAGACCCGCGGCGGTTAGCGGGAGGGACCTACGAGCAGTACTTC. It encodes CASSQDPRRLAGGTYEQYF.